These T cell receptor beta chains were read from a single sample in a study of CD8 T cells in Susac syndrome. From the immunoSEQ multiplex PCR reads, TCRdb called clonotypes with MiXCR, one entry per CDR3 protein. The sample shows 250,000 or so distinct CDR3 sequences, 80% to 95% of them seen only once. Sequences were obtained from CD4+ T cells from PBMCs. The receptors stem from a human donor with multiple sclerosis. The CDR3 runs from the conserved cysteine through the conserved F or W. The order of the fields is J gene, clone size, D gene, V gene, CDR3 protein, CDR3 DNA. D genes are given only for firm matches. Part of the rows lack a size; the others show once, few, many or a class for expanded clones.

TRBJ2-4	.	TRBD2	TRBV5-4	CASSLAGTSGISQYF	TGTGCCAGCAGCTTGGCCGGGACTAGCGGGATCTCACAGTACTTC
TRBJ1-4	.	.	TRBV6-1	CASRRDGGNEKLFF	TGTGCCAGCAGGAGGGACGGAGGAAATGAAAAACTGTTTTTT
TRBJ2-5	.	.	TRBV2	CASSDSMYQETQYF	TGTGCCAGCAGTGATAGTATGTACCAAGAGACCCAGTACTTC
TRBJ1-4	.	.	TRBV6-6	CASRPSGSSEKLFF	TGTGCCAGCAGGCCGTCAGGGTCCTCGGAAAAACTGTTTTTT
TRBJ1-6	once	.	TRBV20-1	CSARDPPVTNSPLHF	TGCAGTGCTAGAGATCCGCCAGTGACTAATTCACCCCTCCACTTT
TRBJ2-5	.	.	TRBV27	CASSFMGETQYF	TGTGCCAGCAGTTTTATGGGAGAGACCCAGTACTTC
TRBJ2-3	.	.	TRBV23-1	CASSRIPDGGRTDTQYF	TGCGCCAGCAGTCGCATACCCGATGGCGGGCGCACAGATACGCAGTATTTT
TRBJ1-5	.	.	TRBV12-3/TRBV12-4	CASSPRGVPAPQHF	TGTGCCAGCAGTCCCCGGGGCGTTCCGGCGCCCCAGCATTTT
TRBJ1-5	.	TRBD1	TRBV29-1	CSVGNRGGQPQHF	TGCAGCGTTGGAAACAGGGGTGGTCAGCCCCAGCATTTT
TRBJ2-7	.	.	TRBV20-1	CSADEFGTATREQYF	TGCAGTGCAGATGAATTCGGGACGGCCACTCGCGAGCAGTACTTC
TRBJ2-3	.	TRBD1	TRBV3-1	CASSQDGGTGRTQYF	TGTGCCAGCAGCCAAGATGGGGGGACAGGCCGAACGCAGTATTTT
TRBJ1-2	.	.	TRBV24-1	CATSDRVNYGYTF	TGTGCCACCAGTGACAGGGTCAACTATGGCTACACCTTC
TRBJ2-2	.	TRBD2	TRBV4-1	CASSQSLAGTSGELFF	TGCGCCAGCAGCCAATCGCTAGCGGGGACGAGCGGGGAGCTGTTTTTT
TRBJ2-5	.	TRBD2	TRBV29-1	CSGGRGGGTQYF	TGCAGCGGCGGCCGGGGGGGAGGGACCCAGTACTTC
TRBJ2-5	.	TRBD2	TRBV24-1	CATSDFRKVAGVRETQYF	TGTGCCACCAGTGATTTCCGCAAGGTAGCGGGAGTGCGAGAGACCCAGTACTTC
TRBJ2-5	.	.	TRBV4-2	CASSQGLDSYQETQYF	TGTGCCAGCAGCCAAGGACTCGACAGCTACCAAGAGACCCAGTACTTC
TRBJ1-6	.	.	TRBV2	CASSGLGNNSPLHF	TGTGCCAGCAGCGGCCTCGGGAATAATTCACCCCTCCACTTT
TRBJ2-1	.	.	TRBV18	CASSPIQGAYEQFF	TGTGCCAGCTCACCTATACAGGGTGCCTATGAGCAGTTCTTC
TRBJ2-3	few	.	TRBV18	CASSPPGTDTQYF	TGTGCCAGCTCACCACCTGGTACAGATACGCAGTATTTT
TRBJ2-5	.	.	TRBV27	CASSLFGPGSFGSDQYF	TGTGCCAGCAGTTTATTCGGTCCCGGCAGCTTCGGCAGCGACCAGTACTTC
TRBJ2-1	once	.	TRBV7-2	CASSLEVGAFDEQFF	TGTGCCAGCAGCTTAGAGGTGGGGGCGTTCGATGAGCAGTTCTTC
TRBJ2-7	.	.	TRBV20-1	CSARGGEGASYEQYF	TGCAGTGCTAGAGGGGGTGAGGGAGCGTCATACGAGCAGTACTTC
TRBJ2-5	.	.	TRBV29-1	CSVERGQRETQYF	TGCAGCGTTGAGCGGGGACAGAGAGAGACCCAGTACTTC
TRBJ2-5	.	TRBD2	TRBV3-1	CASSQVNRGGGQQETQYF	TGTGCCAGCAGCCAAGTGAATAGGGGCGGGGGTCAACAAGAGACCCAGTACTTC
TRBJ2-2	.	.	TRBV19	CASSIVGGGELFF	TGTGCCAGTAGTATCGTGGGGGGCGGGGAGCTGTTTTTT
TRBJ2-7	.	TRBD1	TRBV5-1	CASSLNPGGSYEQYF	TGCGCCAGCAGCTTGAACCCAGGGGGCTCCTACGAGCAGTACTTC
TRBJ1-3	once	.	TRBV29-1	CSVVGRTYSGNTIYF	TGCAGCGTTGTAGGGAGGACTTACTCTGGAAACACCATATATTTT
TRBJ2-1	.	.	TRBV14	CASSRTLGNEQFF	TGTGCCAGCAGCCGAACGCTGGGAAATGAGCAGTTCTTC
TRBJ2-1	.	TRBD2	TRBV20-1	CSALTDHPLAGRYNEQFF	TGCAGTGCCTTAACCGACCACCCTCTAGCGGGACGATACAATGAGCAGTTCTTC
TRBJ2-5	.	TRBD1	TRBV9	CASSPQGQLGETQYF	TGTGCCAGCAGCCCCCAGGGACAGTTGGGAGAGACCCAGTACTTC
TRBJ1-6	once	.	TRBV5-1	CASSLDGRAESPLHF	TGCGCCAGCAGCTTGGATGGCAGGGCTGAATCACCCCTCCACTTT